Presented here are 16 T cell receptor beta chains from one specimen sequenced in a study of blood T cell repertoires in COVID-19. Profiling relied on immunoSEQ multiplex PCR, and the TCRdb table lists in-frame clones only, not all of them. The sample includes a few hundred thousand clones, more than 70% of them seen just once. The source material was PBMCs or T cells enriched from blood (not recorded which). The source of these receptors is a young man who had recovered from COVID-19.

V gene TRBV5-4 combines with J gene TRBJ2-7, with TRBD1 as a possible D gene (6 bases). This CDR3 has 15 residues. The V gene lost 0 bases and the J gene lost 3 bases, with 13 bases spanning the gap. Germline CDR1 is SGHNT and CDR2 is YYREEE (reference sequence). CDR3 region: CASSLGTGSGYEQYF. CDR3 nucleotide sequence: TGTGCCAGCAGCTTGGGTACAGGGTCCGGCTACGAGCAGTACTTC.

The rearrangement links TRBV5-1 to TRBJ2-5; 12 nucleotides align to TRBD2. Looked up from germline, CDR1 is SGHRS and CDR2 is YFSETQ. J gave up 0 bases and V 5 bases, and 5 bases lay outside the gene matches. This CDR3 region has 16 residues. CDR3 region: CASSELAGGHQETQYF. The CDR3 DNA is TGCGCCAGCAGTGAACTAGCGGGGGGCCACCAAGAGACCCAGTACTTC.

The CDR3 nucleotides are TGTGCCAGCAGCATGACAGGGGGCGATAATGGCTACACCTTC. It specifies CASSMTGGDNGYTF. The genes are TRBV2 and TRBJ1-2; 10 nucleotides align to TRBD1. Germline CDR1 and CDR2: SNHLY and FYNNEI. The CDR3 covers 14 residues. After removal of 6 bases from V and 6 bases from J, the junction contained 7 bases not matched to a gene.

The rearrangement joins TRBV7-9 to TRBJ1-2, with D possibly being TRBD1 (5 bases). The ends were cut back, 1 base at V and 6 bases at J, with 18 bases in the middle. The CDR3 contains 16 residues. CDR1 and CDR2 from the germline V gene are SEHNR and FQNEAQ (reference sequence). CDR3 bases: TGTGCCAGCAGCTTAGAGCGGGATATGCTAGGGGATGGCTACACCTTC. Translated, it gives CASSLERDMLGDGYTF.

The chain employs TRBV9 and TRBJ1-1, with 8 bases fitting TRBD1. V lost 2 bases to trimming and J lost 0 bases; unmatched junction nucleotides: 3. The CDR3 contains 15 residues. Germline V gene data show CDR1 as SGDLS and CDR2 as YYNGEE. CDR3 protein: CASSVSDRVNTEAFF. The CDR3 DNA sequence: TGTGCCAGCAGCGTCTCGGACAGGGTGAACACTGAAGCTTTCTTT.

V and J are TRBV4-1 and TRBJ1-2; unclear D gene. Germline V gene data show CDR1 as MGHRA and CDR2 as YSYEKL. Trimming took off 2 bases at V and 4 bases at J, with 20 bases between the two ends. The CDR3 spans 17 residues. This chain's CDR3 is CASSQLPGAGLSYGYTF. The CDR3 DNA reads TGCGCCAGCAGCCAACTCCCCGGCGCGGGGTTGAGCTATGGCTACACCTTC.

CDR3 sequence: CASSHPRSTGAGETQYF. In DNA form, the CDR3 reads TGTGCCAGCAGCCACCCCCGCTCGACAGGGGCGGGGGAGACCCAGTACTTC. This chain links TRBV7-9 with TRBJ2-5; 8 bases fit TRBD1. Germline loops: CDR1 SEHNR, CDR2 FQNEAQ (reference sequence). Unmatched junction bases numbered 16, after V lost 5 bases and J lost 5 bases. The CDR3 totals 17 residues.

The chain uses TRBV28 and TRBJ1-5, with no clear D. This CDR3 region has 13 residues. Trimming took off 3 bases at V and 3 bases at J, with 6 bases between the two ends. Germline assignment: CDR1 MDHEN and CDR2 SYDVKM. As DNA, the CDR3 is TGTGCCAGCAGTTTTTTATACAATCAGCCCCAGCATTTT. This sequence encodes CASSFLYNQPQHF. The variable domain in full, completed from reference TRBV28 and TRBJ1-5, reads DVKVTQSSRYLVKRTGEKVFLECVQDMDHENMFWYRQDPGLGLRLIYFSYDVKMKEKGDIPEGYSVSREKKERFSLILESASTNQTSMYLCASSFLYNQPQHFGDGTRLSIL.

This clone appeared a single time. The rearrangement joins TRBV7-8 to TRBJ2-3, with TRBD1 identical over 8 bases. The CDR3 runs to 15 residues. Germline V gene sequence: CDR1 SGHVS, CDR2 FQNEAQ. J was trimmed by 0 bases and V by 7 bases; bases with no gene match: 6. The CDR3 loop reads CASKGTGLSTDTQYF. The CDR3 nucleotides read TGTGCCAGCAAGGGGACAGGACTAAGCACAGATACGCAGTATTTT.

The chain uses TRBV9 and TRBJ1-3; no clear D gene. The germline CDR1 and CDR2 sequences are SGDLS and YYNGEE. The V gene lost 0 bases and the J gene lost 0 bases, with 13 bases spanning the gap. The CDR3 runs 17 residues. The CDR3: CASSVATAESSGNTIYF. The DNA of the CDR3 is TGTGCCAGCAGCGTAGCTACTGCGGAGAGCTCTGGAAACACCATATATTTT.

The chain uses TRBV7-3 and TRBJ2-1; 12 bases fit TRBD2. V shed 8 bases and J 6 bases; nucleotides not matched to a gene: 5. The CDR3 spans 14 residues. The V gene's germline CDR1 is SGHTA and CDR2 FQGTGA. This CDR3 is CASSSGGAGNEQFF. The CDR3 coding sequence is TGTGCCAGCTCTAGCGGGGGGGCAGGCAATGAGCAGTTCTTC.

This clone appeared once. The rearrangement uses TRBV2 and TRBJ1-4; TRBD1 aligns across 7 bases. CDR1 is SNHLY, CDR2 FYNNEI, per germline. V was clipped by 5 bases and J by 7 bases; unmatched bases: 4. The CDR3 totals 13 residues. The CDR3 is CASSRQGGEKLFF. Here the CDR3 DNA reads TGTGCCAGCAGTAGACAGGGTGGTGAAAAACTGTTTTTT.

This clone was detected once. The CDR3 loop is CASSPQGASQPQHF. CDR3 bases: TGTGCCAGCTCACCACAGGGGGCAAGTCAGCCCCAGCATTTT. This rearrangement joins TRBV18 to TRBJ1-5; 7 nucleotides agree with TRBD1. This CDR3 is built from 14 residues. In germline, CDR1 is KGHSH, CDR2 LQKENI. V lost 1 base to trimming and J lost 6 bases; unmatched junction nucleotides: 3.

The CDR3 bases are TGTGCCAGCAGCTTAGTGGGTCGAAGGGGGACTTCACCCCTCCACTTT. Translating gives CASSLVGRRGTSPLHF. This chain joins TRBV13 and TRBJ1-6; possible D gene TRBD1, 6 bases. Germline-derived CDR1 and CDR2 are PRHDT and FYEKMQ (reference sequence). The V and J ends lost 1 base and 9 bases respectively, with 16 bases between them. This CDR3 is built from 16 residues.

The V call is TRBV10-3, the J call TRBJ1-1; no clear D. CDR1 and CDR2 (germline): ENHRY, SYGVKD. This CDR3 is 11 amino acids long. The V gene lost 7 bases and the J gene lost 2 bases, with 5 bases spanning the gap. The CDR3 region has the DNA TGTGCCATCACGGGAAACACTGAAGCTTTCTTT. As protein: CAITGNTEAFF.

The table lists this clone with a few counts. The J gene is TRBJ1-2, the V gene TRBV7-3; weak D call: TRBD1 (5 bases). In germline, CDR1 is SGHTA, CDR2 FQGTGA. The CDR3 totals 14 residues. V was clipped by 6 bases and J by 1 base, with 12 bases between them. The CDR3 spells CASSPGGVNYGYTF. The DNA for the CDR3 is TGTGCCAGCAGTCCCGGGGGGGTTAACTATGGCTACACCTTC.